A selection of T cell receptor beta chains follows, all from one sample in a study of PD-1 blockade in classical Hodgkin lymphoma. Here immunoSEQ multiplex PCR was the method, and the copy in TCRdb shows in-frame clones only, minus some. Of approximately 4,000 clones in the sample, 70% to 80% were seen once. Sequencing was performed on CD8+ T cells from blood, taken before the fourth cycle of nivolumab. The receptors here all came from a human donor with classical Hodgkin lymphoma. The CDR3 runs from the conserved cysteine through the conserved F or W. A D gene is named only where the DNA matches it firmly. Size is omitted from some rows. Given values are once, few, many or a class for expanded clones.

J gene | clone size | V gene | D gene | CDR3 DNA | CDR3 protein
TRBJ1-5 | once | TRBV6-1 | . | TGTGCCAGCAGTGACCGGGGGCATCATCAGCCCCAGCATTTT | CASSDRGHHQPQHF
TRBJ2-3 | . | TRBV7-9 | . | TGTGCCAGCAGCCCCCCGGAGGGGGCGGCAGATACGCAGTATTTT | CASSPPEGAADTQYF
TRBJ2-7 | once | TRBV7-9 | . | TGTGCCAGCAGGAAAGGACAGAGATACGAGCAGTACTTC | CASRKGQRYEQYF
TRBJ2-7 | . | TRBV4-1 | . | TGCGCCAGCAGCTGGCGGCCAGGGGAGGCTGACGAGCAGTACTTC | CASSWRPGEADEQYF
TRBJ1-2 | . | TRBV5-1 | . | TGCGCCAGCAGCCTACAGGCTAACTATGGCTACACCTTC | CASSLQANYGYTF
TRBJ2-1 | . | TRBV9 | TRBD1 | TGTGCCAGCAGCGGCGGGACAGGGCTCAATGAGCAGTTCTTC | CASSGGTGLNEQFF
TRBJ2-1 | . | TRBV7-8 | . | TGTGCCAGCAGCTTGTGGAGGGGGTCCTACAATGAGCAGTTCTTC | CASSLWRGSYNEQFF
TRBJ1-6 | . | TRBV28 | . | TGTGCCAGCAGTTTGGGGTCCCTACTCCACTTT | CASSLGSLLHF
TRBJ2-3 | . | TRBV30 | . | TGTGCCTGGAGTAAGCCATACACAGATACGCAGTATTTT | CAWSKPYTDTQYF
TRBJ2-1 | . | TRBV2 | TRBD1 | TGTACCATACCGGGACAGGGGGTCGATGAGCAGTTCTTC | CTIPGQGVDEQFF
TRBJ2-6 | . | TRBV11-2 | . | TGTGCCAGCAGCCATGGGACGAGACGACAAAGTCGGGCCAACGTCCTGACTTTC | CASSHGTRRQSRANVLTF
TRBJ2-1 | . | TRBV7-9 | . | TGTGCCAGCAGCTTAAGGGAGGGGGCTGCCTACAATGAGCAGTTCTTC | CASSLREGAAYNEQFF
TRBJ2-1 | . | TRBV4-1 | TRBD1 | TGCGCCAGCAGCCATTCACAGGGGCCCTACAATGAGCAGTTCTTC | CASSHSQGPYNEQFF
TRBJ2-7 | few | TRBV2 | TRBD1 | TGTGCCAGCACCCCAGACAGGGCCTCCTACGAGCAGTACTTC | CASTPDRASYEQYF
TRBJ2-3 | . | TRBV9 | TRBD2 | TGTGCCAGCAGCGTAGCGGGGGGGCCCCCAGATACGCAGTATTTT | CASSVAGGPPDTQYF
TRBJ2-3 | . | TRBV4-3 | . | TGCGCCAGCAGCCAATTTAATGGGGGGAGCGCAGATACGCAGTATTTT | CASSQFNGGSADTQYF